One sample yielded the 20 T cell receptor beta chains listed below, sequenced in a study of naive and memory T cell subsets. The library had UMIs added by 3' ligation of an oligonucleotide to TCR cDNA. Amplification of ligated cDNA took four PCR rounds with SP2 and nested alpha and beta constant primers. One entry per CDR3 protein, called by TCRdb with MiXCR from the 5' RACE reads. Of 45,000 to 55,000 distinct CDR3 sequences listed, approximately 4.5% are singletons. These receptors were collected from a female donor in good health.

This clonotype was seen repeatedly, ten times or more. The chain is built from TRBV7-9 and TRBJ2-1; 9 nucleotides line up with TRBD2. J gave up 5 bases and V 1 base, and 3 bases lay outside the gene matches. Germline V gives CDR1 SEHNR, CDR2 FQNEAQ (reference sequence). CDR3 size: 15 residues. CDR3 coding DNA: TGTGCCAGCAGCTTAGGCCTAGCGGGGAACAATGAGCAGTTCTTC. Translated: CASSLGLAGNNEQFF.

This clonotype was observed at least ten times. CDR3 DNA: TGTGCCAGCAACATGGAAGGCCTTTGGGAGCAGTACTTC. Translation gives CASNMEGLWEQYF. This sequence joins TRBV28 and TRBJ2-7; unclear D gene. V shed 7 bases and J shed 7 bases, with 17 bases lying between them. The V gene's germline CDR1 is MDHEN and CDR2 SYDVKM. The CDR3 sequence is 13 residues long.

This clonotype came up a few times. The rearrangement links TRBV5-4 to TRBJ2-3, with 8 bases fitting TRBD2. The V gene's germline CDR1 is SGHNT and CDR2 YYREEE (reference sequence). J was trimmed by 2 bases and V by 1 base; bases with no gene match: 3. The CDR3 covers 15 residues. CDR3 DNA sequence: TGTGCCAGCAGCTTGACGGGAGGGCCCACAGATACGCAGTATTTT. Translation: CASSLTGGPTDTQYF. The full variable domain, its missing parts supplied by reference TRBV5-4 and TRBJ2-3, is ETGVTQSPTHLIKTRGQQVTLRCSSQSGHNTVSWYQQALGQGPQFIFQYYREEENGRGNFPPRFSGLQFPNYSSELNVNALELDDSALYLCASSLTGGPTDTQYFGPGTRLTVL.

This clonotype was observed a few times. The chain couples TRBV19 to TRBJ2-7; 7 nucleotides align to TRBD1. The germline V gene has CDR1 LNHDA and CDR2 SQIVND (reference sequence). Germline trimming cut 10 bases from V and 3 bases from J; bases unmatched to any gene: 12. The CDR3 consists of 14 residues. The CDR3, as DNA: TGTGCCACTCGATCGGGACAGTCCAACTACGAGCAGTACTTC. Translation: CATRSGQSNYEQYF.

This clonotype was counted ten times or more. This rearrangement joins TRBV10-3 to TRBJ2-1, with TRBD2 as a possible D gene (6 bases). CDR3 length: 16 residues. Germline V gene data show CDR1 as ENHRY and CDR2 as SYGVKD. Between the trimmed V and J ends, which lost 0 bases and 2 bases, there was a span of 11 bases. In nucleotides, the CDR3 is TGTGCCATCAGTGAGTCGGGTTTAGCGGCCTACAATGAGCAGTTCTTC. The encoded protein is CAISESGLAAYNEQFF.

This clonotype was seen many times. The chain links TRBV20-1 to TRBJ2-7; 11 bases line up with TRBD2. Germline assignment: CDR1 DFQATT and CDR2 SNEGSKA (reference sequence). Unmatched junction bases numbered 11, after V lost 0 bases and J lost 1 base. CDR3 length: 18 amino acids. As DNA, the CDR3 is TGCAGTGCTAGAGATGTCAAACTAGCGGGAGACAATTCCTACGAGCAGTACTTC. Protein sequence: CSARDVKLAGDNSYEQYF.

V is TRBV20-1 and J is TRBJ2-7; a weak D match, TRBD1 (5 bases). With 3 bases removed from V and 2 bases from J, the gap between germline ends came to 11 bases. Germline CDR1 DFQATT, CDR2 SNEGSKA (reference sequence). The CDR3 contains 13 residues. CDR3 sequence reads: CSASGDSTYEQYF. The CDR3 DNA is TGCAGTGCTAGTGGTGACAGCACCTACGAGCAGTACTTC.

There are many counts of this clonotype. The chain links TRBV19 to TRBJ2-1, with unresolved D. Germline CDR1 is LNHDA and CDR2 is SQIVND (reference sequence). The CDR3 covers 13 residues. The V end was cut by 1 base, the J end by 8 bases, with 9 bases between. The CDR3 here is CASSIGEVDEQFF. CDR3 sequence (DNA): TGTGCCAGTAGTATAGGGGAAGTAGATGAGCAGTTCTTC.

This clonotype was observed many times. The gene calls are TRBV27 and TRBJ1-6; possibly TRBD1 for D (5 bases). The CDR3 is 14 residues long. Per germline, CDR1 MNHEY and CDR2 SMNVEV (reference sequence). Trimming pared 2 bases from V and 4 bases from J, leaving 6 bases between. The CDR3 protein is CASSLGGYNSPLHF. The CDR3 DNA reads TGTGCCAGCAGTTTAGGGGGGTATAATTCACCCCTCCACTTT.

Ten or more counts support this clonotype. The chain links TRBV6-1 to TRBJ2-5, with 10 bases aligning to TRBD2. The CDR3 spans 14 residues. Germline CDR1 reads MNHNS; CDR2 reads SASEGT. Trimming removed 5 bases from V and 4 bases from J; junction bases left unmatched: 4. CDR3 DNA: TGTGCCAGCAGTCGAGCGGGAGGGCCAGAGACCCAGTACTTC. Its translation is CASSRAGGPETQYF.

In its sample, this clonotype was seen many times. V and J are TRBV6-5 and TRBJ1-6; tentative D call: TRBD1 (6 bases). CDR1 is MNHEY, CDR2 SVGAGI, per germline. V gave up 7 bases and J gave up 7 bases, with 14 bases separating them. CDR3 length: 14 amino acids. The CDR3 reads CASTGGAPNSPLHF. The CDR3 region has the DNA TGTGCCAGCACCGGGGGGGCCCCCAATTCACCCCTCCACTTT.

This clonotype occurred many times. The chain employs TRBV10-3 and TRBJ2-7, with a tentative D call TRBD1 (5 bases). The CDR3 runs to 15 residues. Trimming left V 4 bases short and J 6 bases short, with 19 bases between. The V gene's germline CDR1 is ENHRY and CDR2 SYGVKD. CDR3 DNA sequence: TGTGCCATCAGTGGCCCGAACTCCCCCAGGGTCGAGCAGTACTTC. Translating gives CAISGPNSPRVEQYF.

This clonotype was seen at least ten times. V usage is TRBV10-3 and J usage is TRBJ1-2; D unresolved. This CDR3 contains 13 residues. Germline CDR1 is ENHRY and CDR2 is SYGVKD. V was cut by 2 bases and J by 1 base, with 5 bases left in between. CDR3 in amino acids: CAISEADNYGYTF. In DNA, the CDR3 is TGTGCCATCAGTGAGGCAGATAACTATGGCTACACCTTC.

This clonotype was observed many times. The V call is TRBV29-1, the J call TRBJ2-3; D is uncertain. V was clipped by 3 bases and J by 1 base, with 5 bases between them. In germline, CDR1 is SQVTM, CDR2 ANQGSEA. The CDR3 has 12 residues. This CDR3 is CSVDSGTDTQYF. For the CDR3, the DNA is TGCAGCGTTGACTCAGGCACAGATACGCAGTATTTT.

This clonotype has at least ten counts. The chain links TRBV12-3 or TRBV12-4 to TRBJ2-1; the match to TRBD2 covers 9 bases. The CDR3 has 17 residues. The V and J ends lost 1 base and 6 bases, in that order; junction bases with no gene match: 10. The CDR3 loop is CASSLGSGGPWPNEQFF. The CDR3 region has the DNA TGTGCCAGCAGTTTAGGGAGCGGGGGGCCTTGGCCCAATGAGCAGTTCTTC.

In this sample, this clonotype turned up many times. V and J are TRBV25-1 and TRBJ2-6; 9 bases are shared with TRBD1. The CDR3 runs to 15 residues. Germline loops: CDR1 MGHDK, CDR2 SYGVNS. V dropped 8 bases and J dropped 4; count of bases not matched to a gene: 6. The CDR3 nucleotides are TGTGCCAGCGTGGGACAGGGTGCAGGGGCCAACGTCCTGACTTTC. This gives the protein CASVGQGAGANVLTF.

The sample holds many counts of this clonotype. The V call is TRBV4-2, the J call TRBJ2-6; D not certain. Germline CDR1 LGHNA, CDR2 YNFKEQ. The CDR3 runs 13 residues. The V end lost 2 bases, the J end lost 3 bases, and 2 bases lay between the germline ends. CDR3 sequence (DNA): TGTGCCAGCAGCCAAAGTGGGGCCAACGTCCTGACTTTC. It translates to CASSQSGANVLTF.

This clonotype was observed at least ten times. The chain recombines TRBV19 with TRBJ2-1; D possibly corresponds to TRBD2 (5 bases). V was trimmed by 6 bases and J by 10 bases, leaving 13 bases between them. Per germline, CDR1 LNHDA and CDR2 SQIVND (reference sequence). CDR3 length equals 12 residues. In DNA form, the CDR3 reads TGTGCCAGTAGCAGTCAAAGACTAGAGCAGTTCTTC. This sequence encodes CASSSQRLEQFF.

The V and J genes are TRBV29-1 and TRBJ2-5; D is perhaps TRBD1 (6 bases). From germline, CDR1 is SQVTM and CDR2 ANQGSEA. Trimming cost V 7 bases and J 3 bases, with 15 bases left between them. The CDR3 extends over 13 amino acids. The CDR3 coding sequence is TGCAGCGCCGAAGGGACACCTAAAGAGACCCAGTACTTC. Translation gives CSAEGTPKETQYF.

Comments on this clonotype: A much larger clone differs by one base, so this may be a read error. The rearrangement uses TRBV7-9 and TRBJ2-1; weak D call: TRBD1 (8 bases). This CDR3 spans 21 amino acids. Germline CDR1 is SEHNR and CDR2 is FQNEAQ (reference sequence). The CDR3: CTSSFWGRQGRPGGPADEQFF. The CDR3 nucleotides read TGTACCAGCAGCTTTTGGGGTCGACAGGGGAGGCCGGGAGGCCCGGCCGACGAGCAGTTCTTC.